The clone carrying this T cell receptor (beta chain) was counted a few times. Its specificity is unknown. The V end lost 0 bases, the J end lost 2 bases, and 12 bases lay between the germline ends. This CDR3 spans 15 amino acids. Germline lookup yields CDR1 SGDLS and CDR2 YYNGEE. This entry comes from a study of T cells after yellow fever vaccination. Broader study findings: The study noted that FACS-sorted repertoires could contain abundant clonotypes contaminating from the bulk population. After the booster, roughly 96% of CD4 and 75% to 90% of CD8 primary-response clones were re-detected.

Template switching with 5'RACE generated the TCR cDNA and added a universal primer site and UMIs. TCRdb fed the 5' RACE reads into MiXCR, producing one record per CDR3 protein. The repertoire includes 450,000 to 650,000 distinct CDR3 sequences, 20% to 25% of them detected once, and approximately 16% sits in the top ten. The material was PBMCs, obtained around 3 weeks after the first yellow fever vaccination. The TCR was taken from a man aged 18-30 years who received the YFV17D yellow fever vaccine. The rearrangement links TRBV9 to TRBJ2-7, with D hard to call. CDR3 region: CASSVGMAVTYEQYF. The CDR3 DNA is TGTGCCAGCAGCGTAGGGATGGCGGTAACCTACGAGCAGTACTTC.